This entry is about one TCR beta chain. As yet, its antigen is unknown. The sort gate was single viable CD3+CD4+CD8-CD45RO+ cells for memory CD4+ T cells. Serostatus was set by detecting CMV pp150, pp28, p38, p52 IgG. After thawing, CD4+ T cells were positively selected. TCRdb's table, derived via immunoSEQ multiplex PCR, lists solely in-frame clones and lacks some. Here the sample spans some 50,000 clones, roughly 80% being singletons. These data originate in a study of memory CD4+ T cells and cytomegalovirus serostatus. For the study at large: Donors were healthy Belgian adults, under ten CMV seropositive and about 24 seronegative. Study findings and constraints: Each of approximately 70 CMV-associated TCRbeta sequences occurred in one to five individuals.

Germline-derived CDR1 and CDR2 are SGHRS and YFSETQ. Trimming cost V 4 bases and J 14 bases, with 13 bases left between them. The CDR3 consists of 12 residues. This TCR derives from an adult in good health and CMV-seronegative. The chain has TRBV5-1 and TRBJ1-6; D unresolved. The sequenced material came from memory CD4+ T cells from blood. The CDR3 sequence: CASSTDTFTLHF. The CDR3 nucleotides are TGCGCCAGCAGCACCGACACCTTCACCCTCCACTTT.